The clone carrying this T cell receptor beta chain was counted only a few times. What it binds is not known. The sample belongs to a study of cytomegalovirus exposure and HLA in healthy donors. Study results and limitations: Later analysis suggested links between common viral pathogens and several top significant clusters. Later analysis associated a missense DCLRE1C variant with TCR beta V- and J-gene trimming. Rare TCR sequences predominated, though certain public TCRs were found in many donors. Cytomegalovirus status, reportedly, was diagnosed with high specificity and sensitivity by the classifier.

PCR used 60 Vbeta primers and 13 Jbeta primers. Sequenced by immunoSEQ multiplex PCR; TCRdb stores in-frame clones only, minus some. Counted here are over 100,000 clones, about 9.4% occurring once; the ten biggest clones make up under 6%. CDR3 length: 15 amino acids. V was pared by 0 bases and J by 1 base, with 9 bases between. Looked up from germline, CDR1 is LGHNA and CDR2 is YNFKEQ. Sequenced input: PBMCs. The receptor comes from a man between 35 and 55 years old in good health and CMV-seropositive. The gene calls are TRBV4-2 and TRBJ1-2; D is unresolved. The CDR3 nucleotides are TGTGCCAGCAGCCAAGACGCGATTGGTAACTATGGCTACACCTTC. Translating gives CASSQDAIGNYGYTF.